This TCR beta chain was profiled in a study of blood T cells in healthy people across ages. Findings and caveats of the study: A strong correlation was seen between TCR beta diversity and naive T cell percentage.

This CDR3 contains 17 residues. The donors, aged about 6 to 95, were healthy Caucasians from Russia. On this clonotype: The target antigen is unknown.

A second PCR, run for about 6 to 11 cycles, used a sample-barcoded 5' primer plus a J-beta primer mix. TCRdb used MiXCR to reprocess the 5' RACE reads, holding one entry per CDR3 protein. The data hold 980,000 or so distinct CDR3 sequences, with under 50% observed a single time. The gene calls are TRBV21-1 and TRBJ2-1. TRBV21-1 is a listed pseudogene. The specimen was blood. The receptor was isolated from a young man in good health. DNA for the CDR3: TGTGCCAGCAGCAAAGCTCACCGTGAAAGCTCCTACAATGAGCAGTTCTTC. Protein sequence: CASSKAHRESSYNEQFF.